The clone carrying this T cell receptor (beta chain) was seen only once. Antigen unknown. The sample originates from a study of a mutant IDH1 vaccine in newly diagnosed glioma. Overall study: Among treated patients, 62.5% were male and about 40% female, and mean age was approximately 40 years.

The CDR3 spans 16 residues. Germline-derived CDR1 and CDR2 are MNHEY and SVGAGI. J gave up 2 bases and V 2 bases, and 5 bases lay outside the gene matches. Produced via immunoSEQ multiplex PCR; TCRdb's table is partial and in-frame only. The sample lists roughly 86,000 clones; around 92% were seen once. Noted time point: week 47, end of study. Doses of 300 ug of mutant IDH1 20-mer peptide were given with topical imiquimod. The input for sequencing was PBMCs, taken from a glioma patient whose treatment included an IDH1 peptide vaccine. This TCR was recovered from a woman aged 50 to 60 with glioma. The chain employs TRBV6-5 and TRBJ2-2; 7 nucleotides match TRBD2. The CDR3 spells CASSYVGGVNTGELFF. Here the CDR3 DNA reads TGTGCCAGCAGTTACGTGGGAGGGGTTAACACCGGGGAGCTGTTTTTT.